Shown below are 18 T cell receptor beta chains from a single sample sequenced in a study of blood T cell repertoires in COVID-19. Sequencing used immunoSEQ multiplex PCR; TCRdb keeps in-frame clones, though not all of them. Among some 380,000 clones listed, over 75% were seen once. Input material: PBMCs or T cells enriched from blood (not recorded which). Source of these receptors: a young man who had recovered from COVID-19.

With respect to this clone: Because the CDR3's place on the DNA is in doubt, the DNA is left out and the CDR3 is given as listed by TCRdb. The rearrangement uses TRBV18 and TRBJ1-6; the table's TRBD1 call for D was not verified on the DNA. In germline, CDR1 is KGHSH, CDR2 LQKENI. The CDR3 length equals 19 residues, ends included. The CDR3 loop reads CASSLQSSYNSPLHFPLHF.

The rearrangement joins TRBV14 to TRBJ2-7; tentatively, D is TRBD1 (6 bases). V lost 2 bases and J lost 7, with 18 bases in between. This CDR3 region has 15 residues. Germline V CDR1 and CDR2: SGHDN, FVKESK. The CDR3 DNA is TGTGCCAGCAGCCAAAGGACAGACGTCCTGGGGGAGCAGTACTTC. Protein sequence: CASSQRTDVLGEQYF.

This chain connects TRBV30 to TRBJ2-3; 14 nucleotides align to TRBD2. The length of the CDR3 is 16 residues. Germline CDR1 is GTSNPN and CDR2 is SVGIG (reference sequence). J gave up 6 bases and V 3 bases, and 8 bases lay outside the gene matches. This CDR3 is CAWRPGLAGARDTQYF. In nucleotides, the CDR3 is TGTGCCTGGAGGCCGGGACTAGCGGGGGCGAGGGATACGCAGTATTTT.

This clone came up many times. CDR3 sequence (DNA): TGTGCCAGCAGTTACGAGGCCAGCTCCTACAATGAGCAGTTCTTC. It yields the protein CASSYEASSYNEQFF. This chain connects TRBV6-6 to TRBJ2-1, with D unresolved. Germline lookup yields CDR1 MNHNY and CDR2 SVGAGI (reference sequence). The CDR3 sequence is 15 residues long. Trimming removed 2 bases at V and 0 bases at J, with 8 bases between.

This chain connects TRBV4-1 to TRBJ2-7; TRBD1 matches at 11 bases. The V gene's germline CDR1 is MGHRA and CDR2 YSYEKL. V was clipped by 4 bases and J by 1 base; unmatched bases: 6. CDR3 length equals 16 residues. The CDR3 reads CASSPYRDRGSYEQYF. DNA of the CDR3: TGCGCCAGCAGCCCTTACCGGGACAGGGGGTCCTACGAGCAGTACTTC.

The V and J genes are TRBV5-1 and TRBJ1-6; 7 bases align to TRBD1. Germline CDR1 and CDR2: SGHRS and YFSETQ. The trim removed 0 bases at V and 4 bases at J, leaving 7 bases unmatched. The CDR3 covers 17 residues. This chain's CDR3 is CASSLEDRTTYNSPLHF. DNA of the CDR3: TGCGCCAGCAGCTTGGAGGACAGGACAACATATAATTCACCCCTCCACTTT.

CDR3 nucleotides: TGTGCCAGCAGTGTGGGGGACAGGACCCACTATGGCTACACCTTC. Protein sequence: CASSVGDRTHYGYTF. The rearrangement uses TRBV25-1 and TRBJ1-2; 8 nucleotides align to TRBD1. The V and J ends lost 4 bases and 3 bases, in that order; junction bases with no gene match: 7. This CDR3 has 15 amino acids. The germline V gene has CDR1 MGHDK and CDR2 SYGVNS.

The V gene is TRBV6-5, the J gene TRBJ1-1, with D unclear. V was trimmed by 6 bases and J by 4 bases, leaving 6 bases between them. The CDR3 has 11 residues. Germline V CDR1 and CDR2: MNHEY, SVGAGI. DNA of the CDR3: TGTGCCAGCAGATCCGTCACTGAAGCTTTCTTT. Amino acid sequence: CASRSVTEAFF.

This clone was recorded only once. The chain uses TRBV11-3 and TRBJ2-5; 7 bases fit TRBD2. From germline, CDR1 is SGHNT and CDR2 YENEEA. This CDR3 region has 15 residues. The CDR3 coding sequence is TGTGCTCCAGCCCCCTGGAGGCGGGGGAGGGAGACCCAGTACTTC. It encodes CAPAPWRRGRETQYF.

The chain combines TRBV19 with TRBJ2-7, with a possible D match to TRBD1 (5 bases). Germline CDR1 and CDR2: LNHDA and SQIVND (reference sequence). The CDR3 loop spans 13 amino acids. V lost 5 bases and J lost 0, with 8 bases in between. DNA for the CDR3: TGTGCCAGTAGTTCGACAGACTCCTACGAGCAGTACTTC. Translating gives CASSSTDSYEQYF.

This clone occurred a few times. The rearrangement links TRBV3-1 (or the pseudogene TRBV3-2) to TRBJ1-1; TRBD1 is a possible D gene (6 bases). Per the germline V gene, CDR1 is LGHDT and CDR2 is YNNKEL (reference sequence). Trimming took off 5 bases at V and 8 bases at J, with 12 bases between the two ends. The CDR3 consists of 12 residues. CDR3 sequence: CASSVRTAEAFF. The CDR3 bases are TGTGCCAGCAGCGTACGGACAGCCGAAGCTTTCTTT.

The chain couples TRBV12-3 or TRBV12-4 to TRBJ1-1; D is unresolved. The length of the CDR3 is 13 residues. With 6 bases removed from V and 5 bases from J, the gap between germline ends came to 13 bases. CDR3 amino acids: CASSPGEWTEAFF. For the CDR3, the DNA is TGTGCCAGCAGCCCCGGTGAGTGGACTGAAGCTTTCTTT.

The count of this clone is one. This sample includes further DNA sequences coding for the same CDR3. The CDR3 DNA reads TGTGCCAGCAGTCTGACAGGGATGAACACTGAAGCTTTCTTT. Translating it yields CASSLTGMNTEAFF. The chain uses TRBV27 and TRBJ1-1, with 7 bases matching TRBD1. Per the germline V gene, CDR1 is MNHEY and CDR2 is SMNVEV (reference sequence). This CDR3 comprises 14 residues. The junction had 3 bases not matched to a gene; V was cut back by 5 bases and J by 0 bases.

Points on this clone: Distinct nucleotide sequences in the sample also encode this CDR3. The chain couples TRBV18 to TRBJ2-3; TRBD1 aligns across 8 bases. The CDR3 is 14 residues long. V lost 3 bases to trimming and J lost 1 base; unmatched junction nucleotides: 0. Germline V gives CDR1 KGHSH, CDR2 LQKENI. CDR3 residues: CASSPTGGTDTQYF. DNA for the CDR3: TGTGCCAGCTCACCGACAGGGGGCACAGATACGCAGTATTTT.

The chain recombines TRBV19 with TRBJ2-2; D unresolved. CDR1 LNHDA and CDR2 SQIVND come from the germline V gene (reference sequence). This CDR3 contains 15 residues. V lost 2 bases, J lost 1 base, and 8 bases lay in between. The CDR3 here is CASSIWLVNTGELFF. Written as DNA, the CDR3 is TGTGCCAGTAGTATATGGCTAGTGAACACCGGGGAGCTGTTTTTT.

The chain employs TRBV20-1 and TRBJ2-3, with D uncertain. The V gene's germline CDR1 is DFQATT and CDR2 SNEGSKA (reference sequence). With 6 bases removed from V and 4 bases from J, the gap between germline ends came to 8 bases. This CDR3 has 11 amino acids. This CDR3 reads CSAPVPDTQYF. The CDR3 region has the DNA TGCAGTGCCCCCGTCCCAGATACGCAGTATTTT.

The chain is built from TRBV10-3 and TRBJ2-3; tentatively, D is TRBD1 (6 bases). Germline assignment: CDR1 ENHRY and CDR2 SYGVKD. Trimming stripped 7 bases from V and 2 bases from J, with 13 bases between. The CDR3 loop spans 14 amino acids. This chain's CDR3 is CAITGQRDTDTQYF. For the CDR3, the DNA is TGTGCCATCACTGGACAGAGGGACACAGATACGCAGTATTTT.

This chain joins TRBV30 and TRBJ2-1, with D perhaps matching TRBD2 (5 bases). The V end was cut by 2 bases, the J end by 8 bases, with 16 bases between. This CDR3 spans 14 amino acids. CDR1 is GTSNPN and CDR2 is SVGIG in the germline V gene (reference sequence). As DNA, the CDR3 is TGTGCCTGGAGTTCGCCCGGGATCTTCTATGAGCAGTTCTTC. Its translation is CAWSSPGIFYEQFF.